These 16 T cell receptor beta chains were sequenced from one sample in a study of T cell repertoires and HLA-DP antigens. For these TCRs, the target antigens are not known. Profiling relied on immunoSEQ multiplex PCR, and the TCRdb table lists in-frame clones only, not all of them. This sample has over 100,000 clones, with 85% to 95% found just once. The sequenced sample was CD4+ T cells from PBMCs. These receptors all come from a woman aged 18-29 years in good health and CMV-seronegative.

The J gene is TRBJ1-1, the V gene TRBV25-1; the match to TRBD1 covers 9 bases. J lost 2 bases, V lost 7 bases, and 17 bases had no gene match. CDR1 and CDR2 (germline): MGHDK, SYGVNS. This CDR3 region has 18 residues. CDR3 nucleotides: TGTGCCAGCACCCCGACACAGGGGGCGCGGGTCTCAAACACTGAAGCTTTCTTT. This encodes CASTPTQGARVSNTEAFF.

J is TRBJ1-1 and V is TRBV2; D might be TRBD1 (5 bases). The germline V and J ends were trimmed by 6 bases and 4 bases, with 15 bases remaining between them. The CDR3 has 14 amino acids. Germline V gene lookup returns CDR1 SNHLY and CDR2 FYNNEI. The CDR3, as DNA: TGTGCCAGCAGGATGGAGGGGCAGGGCACTGAAGCTTTCTTT. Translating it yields CASRMEGQGTEAFF.

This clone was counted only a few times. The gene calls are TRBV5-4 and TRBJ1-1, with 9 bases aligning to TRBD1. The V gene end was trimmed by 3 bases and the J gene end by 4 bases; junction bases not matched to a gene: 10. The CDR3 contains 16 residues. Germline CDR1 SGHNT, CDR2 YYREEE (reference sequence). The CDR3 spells CASSSAGQGVFTEAFF. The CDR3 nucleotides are TGTGCCAGCAGCTCGGCGGGACAGGGTGTTTTCACTGAAGCTTTCTTT. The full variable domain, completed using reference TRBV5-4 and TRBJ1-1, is ETGVTQSPTHLIKTRGQQVTLRCSSQSGHNTVSWYQQALGQGPQFIFQYYREEENGRGNFPPRFSGLQFPNYSSELNVNALELDDSALYLCASSSAGQGVFTEAFFGQGTRLTVV.

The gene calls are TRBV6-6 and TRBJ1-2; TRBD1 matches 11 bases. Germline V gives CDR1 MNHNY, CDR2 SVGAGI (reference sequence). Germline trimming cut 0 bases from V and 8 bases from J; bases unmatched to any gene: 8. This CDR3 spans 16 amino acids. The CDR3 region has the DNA TGTGCCAGCAGTTACTCGCGGACAGGGGGCGCGGAGGGCTACACCTTC. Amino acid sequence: CASSYSRTGGAEGYTF.

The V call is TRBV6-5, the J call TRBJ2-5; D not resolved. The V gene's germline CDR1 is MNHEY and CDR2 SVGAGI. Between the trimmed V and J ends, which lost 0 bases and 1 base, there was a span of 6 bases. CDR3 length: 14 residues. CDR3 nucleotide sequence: TGTGCCAGCAGTTACTCGAAAATCCAAGAGACCCAGTACTTC. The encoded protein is CASSYSKIQETQYF.

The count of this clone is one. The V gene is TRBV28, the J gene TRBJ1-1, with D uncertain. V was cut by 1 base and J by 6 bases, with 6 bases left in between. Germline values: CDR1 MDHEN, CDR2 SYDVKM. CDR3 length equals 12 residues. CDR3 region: CASSLFRAEAFF. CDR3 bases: TGTGCCAGCAGTTTATTTAGGGCTGAAGCTTTCTTT.

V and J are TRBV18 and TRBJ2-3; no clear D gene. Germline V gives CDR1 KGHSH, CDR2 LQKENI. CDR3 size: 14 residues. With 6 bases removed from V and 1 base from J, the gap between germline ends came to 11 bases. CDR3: CASSQGPGTDTQYF. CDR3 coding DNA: TGTGCCAGCTCCCAAGGACCCGGCACAGATACGCAGTATTTT.

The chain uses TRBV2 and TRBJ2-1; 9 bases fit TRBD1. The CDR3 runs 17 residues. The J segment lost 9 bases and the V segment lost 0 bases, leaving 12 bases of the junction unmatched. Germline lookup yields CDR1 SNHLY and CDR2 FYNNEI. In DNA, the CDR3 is TGTGCCAGCAGTGAAGCGCTTTGGGGACAGGGAAATGGTGAGCAGTTCTTC. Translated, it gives CASSEALWGQGNGEQFF.

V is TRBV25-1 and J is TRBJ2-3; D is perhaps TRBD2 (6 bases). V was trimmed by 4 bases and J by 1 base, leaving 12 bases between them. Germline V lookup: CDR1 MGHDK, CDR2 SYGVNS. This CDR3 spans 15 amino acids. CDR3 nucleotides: TGTGCCAGCAGTGGTGTGGGAGGCCGCACAGATACGCAGTATTTT. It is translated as CASSGVGGRTDTQYF.

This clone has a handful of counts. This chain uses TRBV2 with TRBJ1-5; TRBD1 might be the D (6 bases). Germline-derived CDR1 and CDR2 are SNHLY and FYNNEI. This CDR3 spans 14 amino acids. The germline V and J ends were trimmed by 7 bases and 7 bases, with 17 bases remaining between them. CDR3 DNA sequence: TGTGCCAGCACCGAGGGGGGGGTTGGGCAGCCCCAGCATTTT. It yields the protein CASTEGGVGQPQHF.

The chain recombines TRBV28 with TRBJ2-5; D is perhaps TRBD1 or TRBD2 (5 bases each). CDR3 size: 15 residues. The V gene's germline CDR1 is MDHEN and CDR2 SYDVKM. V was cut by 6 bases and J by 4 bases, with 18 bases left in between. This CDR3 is CASSTEQVRGETQYF. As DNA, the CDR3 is TGTGCCAGCAGCACGGAACAGGTCCGGGGAGAGACCCAGTACTTC.

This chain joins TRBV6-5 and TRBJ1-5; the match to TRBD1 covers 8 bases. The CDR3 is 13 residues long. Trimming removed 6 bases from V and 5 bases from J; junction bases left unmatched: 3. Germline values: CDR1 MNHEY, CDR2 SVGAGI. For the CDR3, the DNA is TGTGCCAGCAGGGACAGGGTAGATCAGCCCCAGCATTTT. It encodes CASRDRVDQPQHF.

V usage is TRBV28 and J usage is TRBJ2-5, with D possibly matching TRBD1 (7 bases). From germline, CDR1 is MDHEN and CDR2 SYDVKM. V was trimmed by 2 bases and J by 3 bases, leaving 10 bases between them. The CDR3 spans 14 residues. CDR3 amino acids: CASSLQGGKETQYF. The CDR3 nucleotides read TGTGCCAGCAGTTTACAGGGGGGAAAAGAGACCCAGTACTTC.

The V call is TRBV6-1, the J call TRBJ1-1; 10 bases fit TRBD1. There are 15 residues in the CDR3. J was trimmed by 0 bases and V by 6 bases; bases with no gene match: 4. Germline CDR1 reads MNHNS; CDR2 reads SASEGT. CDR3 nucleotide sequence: TGTGCCAGCAGCCGGACAGGGGGGATGAACACTGAAGCTTTCTTT. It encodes CASSRTGGMNTEAFF.

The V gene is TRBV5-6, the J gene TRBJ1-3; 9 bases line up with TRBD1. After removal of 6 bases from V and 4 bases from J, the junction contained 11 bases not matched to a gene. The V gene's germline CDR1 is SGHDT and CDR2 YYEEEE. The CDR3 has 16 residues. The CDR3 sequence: CASTRTGTGTGNTIYF. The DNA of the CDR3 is TGTGCCAGCACCCGGACCGGGACAGGGACAGGAAACACCATATATTTT.

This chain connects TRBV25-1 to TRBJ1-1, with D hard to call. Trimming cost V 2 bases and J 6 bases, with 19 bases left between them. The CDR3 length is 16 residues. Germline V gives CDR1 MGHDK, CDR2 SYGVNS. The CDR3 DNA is TGTGCCAGCAGTGAAGATCTGGGCAGTTTGAGCTCTGAAGCTTTCTTT. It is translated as CASSEDLGSLSSEAFF.